This record looks at one TCR beta chain sequence and its context. Its antigen has not been determined. The sample holds no much larger clone one base away, and base qualities are not on file. From its cysteine to its phenylalanine, the CDR3 spans 12 amino acids. Only the CDR3 region is kept as DNA, spanning 36 bases read in frame from base 1. V was cut back by 7 bases and J by 5 bases, leaving a gap of 8 bases between them. The germline V gene sets CDR1 to ENHRY and CDR2 to SYGVKD. This record belongs to a study of T cells in Graves' hyperthyroidism and ophthalmopathy (dated by TCRdb to about 2019). Describing the broader study: A discovery cohort of roughly 100 patients, 43 with Graves' ophthalmopathy and 57 with stable Graves' hyperthyroidism, was used to find distinguishing TCR V-J signatures. An independent validation cohort of some 18 hyperthyroidism patients and 17 patients who later progressed to ophthalmopathy tested prospective prediction of ophthalmopathy. For training and testing, the 100 or so patients in the discovery cohort were randomly divided in a 7:3 ratio. In addition, the study compared T-cell repertoires in thyroid tissue and in blood from 6 or 7 Graves' hyperthyroidism patients. After blood sampling, hyperthyroidism patients were treated with methimazole at a starting dose of 30 mg daily, and ophthalmopathy patients were treated with high-dose intravenous methylprednisolone. According to the paper, TCR Vbeta CDR3 sequencing was carried out on approximately 140 peripheral blood samples, which came from around 43 ophthalmopathy, 75 or so hyperthyroidism and roughly 17 progressor patients. What the study reported, not specific to this receptor: Most expanded thyroid clonotypes (frequency above 0.001) were also detected in blood, a finding suggesting that blood repertoires may reflect thyroid immune responses. During validation, the model predicted progression to ophthalmopathy a median of roughly 7.1 months ahead of onset, with more than 60% sensitivity and 72.22% specificity. A 13 V-J signature model separated ophthalmopathy from stable hyperthyroidism, with just over 85% sensitivity and roughly 84% specificity in cross-validation and 80%/75% in testing. No statistical method was used to set the sample size in advance, and investigators knew the group allocation.

Amplification of TCR beta CDR3 regions was carried out from RNA transcripts. The first round of RT-PCR for the TCR CDR3 was performed with the HTBI primer set and the Qiagen OneStep RT-PCR kit. The libraries were constructed in a second round of multiplex PCR and then size-selected and purified. Libraries were sequenced paired-end with 100 bp reads on an Illumina HiSeq2000. The authors' pipeline ran thus. SOAPnuke was used to process the raw data, with reads discarded if the reads contained adapters or uncalled bases, had a mean Phred below 15, or lacked an exact constant-primer or identifier match. COPE v1.2.5 was used to merge the high-quality paired reads, and each unique nucleotide sequence was defined as a clonotype. MiTCR v1.1 was used to align the clonotypes against IMGT TRBV, TRBD and TRBJ reference segments. The analysis was restricted to V-J combinations with a frequency above 0.0001, which together covered approximately 99% of the repertoires. The TCS score was defined as the ratio of F50 (clonal expansion) to E x V (chaos), calculated using BLOSUM62-based TCRdist between CDR3 peptides within each V-J. Welch's t-statistics and random forest reduced just over 500 V-J features to about 13, which were used in a naive Bayes classifier (R e1071). The similarity between thyroid and blood repertoires was quantified using the Morisita-Horn index. TCRdb passed the public sequencing reads through fastp at Q25 and MiXCR, retaining productive beta sequences. Duplicate CDR3 protein sequences are folded into a single record with the most common DNA and genes. TCRdb's processing, not the authors' own work, is the source of the V and J calls. A total of a few hundred thousand distinct CDR3 sequences appear in this sample, about 45% of them only once. The ten largest clonotypes hold around 8% of the sample.

Stable Graves' hyperthyroidism was defined as the absence of progression to ophthalmopathy over 18 months of follow-up. Hyperthyroidism patients were aged 18 to 65 years and newly diagnosed, with disease duration of less than 2 months. The study excluded patients with uncontrolled infections, other autoimmune diseases, pregnancy or lactation. Diagnoses were established on the basis of clinical symptoms, serum thyroxine and TRAb, thyroid ultrasound, and orbital computed tomography. Trizol reagent was used to extract total RNA, and RNA quality was then checked on an Agilent 2100 Bioanalyzer. Sequenced input: peripheral blood or thyroid tissue (not recorded which). The chain was built from TRBV10-3 and TRBJ1-4, with no confidently assigned D gene. The sequence was obtained from a woman younger than 30 with Graves' hyperthyroidism. The CDR3 reads as follows: CAIMRLNEKLFF. The DNA sequence reads TGTGCCATCATGCGGCTCAATGAAAAACTGTTTTTT.